Below, one T cell receptor beta chain is given with its context. Antigen unknown. Researchers ran the PCR with 60 Vbeta and 13 Jbeta primers. Method: immunoSEQ multiplex PCR; TCRdb's copy keeps in-frame clones and lacks some. The table has approximately 120,000 clones, around 72% seen once. The sample comes from a study of cytomegalovirus exposure and HLA in healthy donors. Deletions cut 3 bases from V and 7 bases from J, with 19 bases between. The CDR3 has 15 amino acids. The germline gives CDR1 LGHNA, CDR2 YNFKEQ. Study-wide results and caveats: Sequencing depth roughly uniform across donors was assumed in presence/absence analyses.

The chain employs TRBV4-2 and TRBJ2-7, with a tentative D call TRBD1 (6 bases). Sequenced sample: PBMCs. This TCR was recovered from a man younger than 45 in good health and CMV-seronegative. The CDR3 loop reads CASSQEQGAWGEQYF. In DNA, the CDR3 is TGTGCCAGCAGCCAGGAACAGGGAGCGTGGGGGGAGCAGTACTTC.